Shown below are 32 T cell receptor beta chains from a single sample sequenced in a study of T-cell memory formation after mild COVID-19. From the 5' RACE reads, TCRdb called clonotypes with MiXCR, one entry per CDR3 protein. The sample lists 150,000 or so distinct CDR3 sequences, almost 25% occurring once. Sequenced sample: PBMCs or a T cell subset sorted from them (not recorded which). The receptors here all came from an adult woman who had mild COVID-19 (a few samples of this study predate the infection). Cell type and time point are not known.

This clonotype was recorded a few times. The J gene is TRBJ1-1, the V gene TRBV7-9; a possible D gene is TRBD1 (6 bases). This CDR3 contains 12 residues. CDR1 SEHNR and CDR2 FQNEAQ come from the germline V gene (reference sequence). Between the trimmed V and J ends, which lost 5 bases and 4 bases, there was a span of 8 bases. This chain's CDR3 is CASSLDSTEAFF. The CDR3 DNA is TGTGCCAGCAGCCTGGACAGCACTGAAGCTTTCTTT.

The CDR3 DNA is TGTGCCAGCAGCGGAAATGGCGGGACAGGGGAAGAGCAGTACTTC. Translating gives CASSGNGGTGEEQYF. This sequence joins TRBV5-6 and TRBJ2-7; TRBD1 aligns across 10 bases. The CDR3 sequence is 15 residues long. Germline CDR1 SGHDT, CDR2 YYEEEE. V shed 4 bases, J shed 7 bases, and the junction held 11 bases outside the gene matches. Filled out from reference TRBV5-6 and TRBJ2-7, the complete variable domain reads DAGVTQSPTHLIKTRGQQVTLRCSPKSGHDTVSWYQQALGQGPQFIFQYYEEEERQRGNFPDRFSGHQFPNYSSELNVNALLLGDSALYLCASSGNGGTGEEQYFGPGTRLTVT.

The chain is built from TRBV5-1 and TRBJ2-1; 7 nucleotides match TRBD2. V trimming: 5 bases; J trimming: 4 bases; junction bases outside the gene matches: 12. Germline V gene data show CDR1 as SGHRS and CDR2 as YFSETQ. This CDR3 is built from 16 residues. This chain's CDR3 is CASRHNSGTYYNEQFF. The CDR3 DNA sequence: TGCGCCAGCAGACATAACAGCGGGACCTATTACAATGAGCAGTTCTTC. Complete variable domain (other parts from reference TRBV5-1 and TRBJ2-1): KAGVTQTPRYLIKTRGQQVTLSCSPISGHRSVSWYQQTPGQGLQFLFEYFSETQRNKGNFPGRFSGRQFSNSRSEMNVSTLELGDSALYLCASRHNSGTYYNEQFFGPGTRLTVL.

J is TRBJ2-3 and V is TRBV5-6; D unresolved. The V end lost 6 bases, the J end lost 3 bases, and 14 bases lay between the germline ends. The CDR3 contains 14 residues. Germline CDR1 SGHDT, CDR2 YYEEEE. CDR3 in amino acids: CASTQVGSTDTQYF. Here the CDR3 DNA reads TGTGCCAGCACCCAAGTTGGCTCGACAGATACGCAGTATTTT. Complete variable domain (other parts from reference TRBV5-6 and TRBJ2-3): DAGVTQSPTHLIKTRGQQVTLRCSPKSGHDTVSWYQQALGQGPQFIFQYYEEEERQRGNFPDRFSGHQFPNYSSELNVNALLLGDSALYLCASTQVGSTDTQYFGPGTRLTVL.

The chain joins TRBV13 to TRBJ1-2; no firm D call. Germline V lookup: CDR1 PRHDT, CDR2 FYEKMQ (reference sequence). Deletions cut 3 bases from V and 9 bases from J, with 11 bases between. The CDR3 is made up of 12 amino acids. CDR3 amino acids: CASSFEMYSYTF. The CDR3, as DNA: TGTGCCAGCAGCTTTGAGATGTATAGCTACACCTTC.

This clonotype was observed a handful of times. The chain links TRBV5-1 to TRBJ1-1, with 9 bases lining up with TRBD1. Germline V gene data show CDR1 as SGHRS and CDR2 as YFSETQ. The CDR3 spans 15 residues. The V and J ends lost 0 bases and 3 bases, in that order; junction bases with no gene match: 3. CDR3 sequence reads: CASSLGTGEDTEAFF. The CDR3, as DNA: TGCGCCAGCAGCTTGGGGACAGGGGAGGACACTGAAGCTTTCTTT.

The rearrangement joins TRBV6-5 to TRBJ2-7; D is unresolved. Germline CDR1 and CDR2: MNHEY and SVGAGI. V was pared by 0 bases and J by 2 bases, with 14 bases between. The CDR3 is 16 amino acids. CDR3 nucleotide sequence: TGTGCCAGCAGTTACTCGTCGGACGGCCGACCCTACGAGCAGTACTTC. Residues: CASSYSSDGRPYEQYF.

This clonotype appeared a few times. This chain uses TRBV7-9 with TRBJ1-5, with 9 bases identical to TRBD1. Trimming took 4 bases from V and 6 from J; bases not matched to a gene: 13. The CDR3 extends over 17 amino acids. The germline V gene has CDR1 SEHNR and CDR2 FQNEAQ (reference sequence). The CDR3 DNA follows: TGTGCCAGCAGCTACGAAACCCCGGGACAGGGCCGTCAGCCCCAGCATTTT. This encodes CASSYETPGQGRQPQHF.

In its sample, this clonotype was seen a few times. The V call is TRBV4-2, the J call TRBJ2-7; 7 positions agree with TRBD1. Germline CDR1 is LGHNA and CDR2 is YNFKEQ. Trimming at V came to 0 bases and at J to 2 bases, leaving 4 bases not matched to a gene. The length of the CDR3 is 15 residues. The CDR3: CASSQEGGRTYEQYF. The CDR3 nucleotides are TGTGCCAGCAGCCAAGAAGGGGGCCGCACCTACGAGCAGTACTTC.

The CDR3 DNA sequence: TGCAGTGCTAGAGTCTTAGCAGGCGGCACTGAAGCTTTCTTT. Its translation is CSARVLAGGTEAFF. The rearrangement joins TRBV20-1 to TRBJ1-1; D ambiguous. CDR3 length: 14 residues. The V end lost 1 base, the J end lost 4 bases, and 13 bases lay between the germline ends. CDR1 DFQATT and CDR2 SNEGSKA come from the germline V gene (reference sequence).

This chain connects TRBV7-9 to TRBJ2-7, with 8 bases fitting TRBD2. CDR1 is SEHNR, CDR2 FQNEAQ, per germline (reference sequence). Trimming took 5 bases from V and 2 from J; bases not matched to a gene: 11. The CDR3 runs to 16 residues. In nucleotides, the CDR3 is TGTGCCAGCAGCCCAGCCTGGCGGGGGGTAGCCTACGAGCAGTACTTC. Residues: CASSPAWRGVAYEQYF.

The chain links TRBV3-1 to TRBJ1-2, with 11 bases that match TRBD1. This CDR3 region has 14 residues. Losses at the gene ends were 5 bases for V and 6 bases for J; bases not matched to a gene: 5. Germline CDR1 is LGHDT and CDR2 is YNNKEL (reference sequence). The CDR3 DNA sequence: TGTGCCAGCAGCGCCGGACAGGGGGCACATGGCTACACCTTC. Residues: CASSAGQGAHGYTF.

This clonotype came up a few times. The chain carries TRBV5-1 and TRBJ1-6; 12 positions match TRBD1. Germline lookup yields CDR1 SGHRS and CDR2 YFSETQ. This CDR3 has 14 amino acids. Trimming removed 4 bases from V and 9 bases from J; junction bases left unmatched: 2. CDR3 loop: CASSEGQGASPLHF. The CDR3 DNA reads as TGCGCCAGCAGCGAGGGACAGGGGGCTTCACCCCTCCACTTT. Combining the CDR3 with reference TRBV5-1 and TRBJ1-6 gives the whole variable domain KAGVTQTPRYLIKTRGQQVTLSCSPISGHRSVSWYQQTPGQGLQFLFEYFSETQRNKGNFPGRFSGRQFSNSRSEMNVSTLELGDSALYLCASSEGQGASPLHFGNGTRLTVT.

The chain joins TRBV15 to TRBJ2-3; a possible D gene is TRBD2 (5 bases). Germline CDR1 LNHNV, CDR2 YYDKDF (reference sequence). The V and J ends lost 0 bases and 2 bases respectively, with 15 bases between them. There are 17 residues in the CDR3. The CDR3 DNA reads TGTGCCACCAGCAGAGATGTTGCGGCGGGCTTCACAGATACGCAGTATTTT. It translates to CATSRDVAAGFTDTQYF. Together with reference TRBV15 and TRBJ2-3, the CDR3 gives the full variable domain: DAMVIQNPRYQVTQFGKPVTLSCSQTLNHNVMYWYQQKSSQAPKLLFHYYDKDFNNEADTPDNFQSRRPNTSFCFLDIRSPGLGDTAMYLCATSRDVAAGFTDTQYFGPGTRLTVL.

This clonotype was seen just once. This chain connects TRBV7-9 to TRBJ2-7; TRBD1 agrees at 8 bases. The CDR3 totals 16 residues. V lost 4 bases, J lost 0 bases, and 8 bases stayed unmatched. Looked up from germline, CDR1 is SEHNR and CDR2 is FQNEAQ (reference sequence). CDR3 amino acids: CASSSDRQGSSYEQYF. In DNA, the CDR3 is TGTGCCAGCAGCTCAGACCGACAGGGGAGCTCCTACGAGCAGTACTTC.

This clonotype has just a few counts. This rearrangement joins TRBV10-3 to TRBJ2-1; D not certain. V dropped 0 bases and J dropped 5 bases, with 14 bases sitting between them. The CDR3 contains 16 residues. Germline V lookup: CDR1 ENHRY, CDR2 SYGVKD. The CDR3, as DNA: TGTGCCATCAGTGAGTCATCGACGTACAACGACAATGAGCAGTTCTTC. As protein: CAISESSTYNDNEQFF.

The chain links TRBV27 to TRBJ2-7; D is perhaps TRBD2 (6 bases). This CDR3 is built from 15 residues. Germline loops: CDR1 MNHEY, CDR2 SMNVEV (reference sequence). The V end lost 2 bases, the J end lost 1 base, and 12 bases lay between the germline ends. CDR3 DNA sequence: TGTGCCAGCAGTTTAAGCGGGTTGGGATCCTACGAGCAGTACTTC. It codes for CASSLSGLGSYEQYF.

Only a few counts were recorded for this clonotype. The rearrangement joins TRBV12-3 or TRBV12-4 to TRBJ2-1; 8 bases agree with TRBD2. The CDR3 consists of 15 residues. V lost 0 bases and J lost 7; bases outside the gene matches: 5. The CDR3 protein is CASSLAGLVENEQFF. CDR3 DNA sequence: TGTGCCAGCAGTTTAGCGGGACTAGTTGAGAATGAGCAGTTCTTC.

The table lists this clonotype with a few counts. The chain carries TRBV5-1 and TRBJ1-1; D not certain. Germline-derived CDR1 and CDR2 are SGHRS and YFSETQ. The CDR3 is 13 amino acids. The ends were cut back, 0 bases at V and 10 bases at J, with 13 bases in the middle. The CDR3 loop reads CASSLDLGERAFF. The CDR3 bases are TGCGCCAGCAGCTTGGACCTCGGAGAGAGAGCTTTCTTT.

This clonotype was seen repeatedly, ten times or more. The chain links TRBV27 to TRBJ1-1, with D uncertain. The CDR3 runs to 13 residues. CDR1 and CDR2 from the germline V gene are MNHEY and SMNVEV (reference sequence). V lost 2 bases to trimming and J lost 3 bases, with 7 bases between them. CDR3 nucleotide sequence: TGTGCCAGCAGTTTAACCGGAGACACTGAAGCTTTCTTT. Protein product: CASSLTGDTEAFF.

A few counts support this clonotype. The gene calls are TRBV4-1 and TRBJ2-7, with D unresolved. CDR1 and CDR2 (germline): MGHRA, YSYEKL. The length of the CDR3 is 14 residues. The V gene lost 4 bases and the J gene lost 4 bases, with 14 bases spanning the gap. The CDR3, as DNA: TGCGCCAGCAGCCCCCAACAACGGGTTTACGAGCAGTACTTC. It codes for CASSPQQRVYEQYF.

This sequence joins TRBV7-9 and TRBJ2-3; 10 bases match TRBD1. The CDR3 sequence is 15 residues long. Germline-derived CDR1 and CDR2 are SEHNR and FQNEAQ (reference sequence). The V gene end was trimmed by 5 bases and the J gene end by 2 bases; junction bases not matched to a gene: 4. The CDR3 DNA follows: TGTGCCAGCAGCCTCCGACAGGGGGCCACAGATACGCAGTATTTT. It yields the protein CASSLRQGATDTQYF.

The chain is built from TRBV27 and TRBJ1-2; D is perhaps TRBD1 (5 bases). The CDR3 consists of 13 residues. Germline loops: CDR1 MNHEY, CDR2 SMNVEV (reference sequence). V was trimmed by 5 bases and J by 4 bases, leaving 11 bases between them. For the CDR3, the DNA is TGTGCCAGCAGTCCCGGACATGGCTATGGCTACACCTTC. Amino acid sequence: CASSPGHGYGYTF.

This clonotype has only a few counts. The chain recombines TRBV6-6 with TRBJ1-2, with 8 bases fitting TRBD1. V gave up 10 bases and J gave up 4 bases; unmatched junction bases: 8. The CDR3 loop spans 13 amino acids. Germline CDR1 MNHNY, CDR2 SVGAGI (reference sequence). This CDR3 is CATRTGPVYGYTF. As DNA, the CDR3 is TGTGCCACTAGGACAGGGCCTGTCTATGGCTACACCTTC.

This clonotype was observed a few times. The chain has TRBV27 and TRBJ2-7; 9 bases are a match to TRBD1. The CDR3 is 16 residues long. Germline V gene data show CDR1 as MNHEY and CDR2 as SMNVEV (reference sequence). V shed 3 bases, J shed 2 bases, and the junction held 8 bases outside the gene matches. The CDR3 coding sequence is TGTGCCAGCAGTTTCGATGGGGACAGGGTAGCCTACGAGCAGTACTTC. It specifies CASSFDGDRVAYEQYF.

About this clonotype: One end of the junction varies from germline; a read error may be responsible. The V and J genes are TRBV12-3 or TRBV12-4 and TRBJ2-7; D gene unclear. The CDR3 extends over 12 amino acids. CDR3 sequence reads: CASSLGNSEQYF. The CDR3, as DNA: TGTGCCAGCAGCTTAGGAAATTCTGAGCAGTACTTC.

This clonotype was seen a handful of times. V gene TRBV24-1 combines with J gene TRBJ2-1, with D possibly called TRBD1 or TRBD2 (6 bases each). The germline CDR1 and CDR2 sequences are KGHDR and SFDVKD. V was clipped by 3 bases and J by 8 bases, with 16 bases between them. The CDR3 has 15 amino acids. CDR3 sequence: CATSDRPGGSDEQFF. DNA of the CDR3: TGTGCCACCAGTGATCGTCCCGGGGGCTCGGATGAGCAGTTCTTC.

In this sample, this clonotype turned up once. The V call is TRBV12-3 or TRBV12-4, the J call TRBJ2-5; TRBD1 matches at 7 bases. V lost 3 bases and J lost 5; bases outside the gene matches: 12. The CDR3 length is 16 residues. This CDR3 is CASSFYRGSELETQYF. The DNA for the CDR3 is TGTGCCAGCAGTTTTTACAGGGGAAGTGAATTGGAGACCCAGTACTTC.

This chain joins TRBV7-9 and TRBJ2-7; D remains ambiguous. The length of the CDR3 is 14 residues. CDR1 is SEHNR, CDR2 FQNEAQ, per germline (reference sequence). V lost 1 base and J lost 3, with 10 bases in between. CDR3 protein: CASSLVAGIYEQYF. In DNA, the CDR3 is TGTGCCAGCAGCTTAGTTGCAGGAATCTACGAGCAGTACTTC.

This chain links TRBV12-3 or TRBV12-4 with TRBJ1-1; 8 positions agree with TRBD1. The J segment lost 5 bases and the V segment lost 4 bases, leaving 9 bases of the junction unmatched. The CDR3 length is 15 residues. The CDR3: CASSSLQGEKTEAFF. DNA of the CDR3: TGTGCCAGCAGTTCGCTACAGGGGGAGAAGACTGAAGCTTTCTTT.

In its sample, this clonotype was seen once. This chain connects TRBV7-3 to TRBJ1-1, with 8 nucleotides matching TRBD1. Germline CDR1 is SGHTA and CDR2 is FQGTGA. With 5 bases clipped from V and 4 bases from J, the junction kept 12 bases outside the gene matches. This CDR3 is built from 16 residues. CDR3 sequence (DNA): TGTGCCAGCAGCCTGGACAGGGATAGTATGAGCACTGAAGCTTTCTTT. It translates to CASSLDRDSMSTEAFF.

Written as DNA, the CDR3 is TGCGCCAGCAGCCACCCCGTAAGGAGGGCCTACAATGAGCAGTTCTTC. Translation: CASSHPVRRAYNEQFF. The gene calls are TRBV4-1 and TRBJ2-1; D is perhaps TRBD2 (6 bases). The V gene lost 3 bases and the J gene lost 2 bases, with 14 bases spanning the gap. CDR3 length: 16 residues. Germline loops: CDR1 MGHRA, CDR2 YSYEKL.